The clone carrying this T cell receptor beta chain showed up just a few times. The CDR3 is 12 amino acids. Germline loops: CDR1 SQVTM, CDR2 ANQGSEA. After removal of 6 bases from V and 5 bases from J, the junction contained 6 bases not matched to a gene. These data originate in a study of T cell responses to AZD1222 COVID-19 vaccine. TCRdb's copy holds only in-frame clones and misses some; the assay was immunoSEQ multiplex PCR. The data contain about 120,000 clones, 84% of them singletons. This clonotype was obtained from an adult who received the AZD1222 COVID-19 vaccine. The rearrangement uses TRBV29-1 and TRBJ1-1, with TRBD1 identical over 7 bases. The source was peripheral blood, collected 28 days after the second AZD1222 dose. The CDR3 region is CSVGQVRTEAFF. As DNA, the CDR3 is TGCAGCGTCGGACAGGTGCGGACTGAAGCTTTCTTT.